The rows below give T cell receptor beta chains drawn from one sample of a study of identical twins. MiXCR was run by TCRdb on the 5' RACE reads, yielding one entry per CDR3 protein. This repertoire shows 470,000 or so distinct CDR3 sequences, roughly 26% found once; its top ten account for about 2.9%. Separately, the same data were catalogued under a study of T cells expressing NK-cell markers.

Material for sequencing was CD4+ T cells sorted from blood. The receptor set was obtained from a woman younger than 35 in good health. Both conserved end residues are part of each CDR3. The D gene is left open where the match is weak. Not every row has a clone size; where given, it reads once, few, many or a size class.

>few|TRBV2|TRBD1|TRBJ2-7
TGTGCCAGCATCGTGGACAGGGGATACGAGCAGTACTTC
CASIVDRGYEQYF
>.|TRBV5-1|.|TRBJ2-7
TGCGCCAGCAGCTTGGCGGGGGTATCTCTCGAGCAGTACTTC
CASSLAGVSLEQYF
>.|TRBV9|.|TRBJ2-3
TGTGCCAGCAGCGTGAGGGCGGCAGATACGCAGTATTTT
CASSVRAADTQYF
>.|TRBV7-9|TRBD2|TRBJ2-3
TGTGCCAGCAGCTTAGCTATACGCGCGGGAGGAATGCAGTATTTT
CASSLAIRAGGMQYF
>.|TRBV20-1|.|TRBJ2-5
TGCAGTGCTAGAGGGGGTGCGGACCATCAAGAGACCCAGTACTTC
CSARGGADHQETQYF
>few|TRBV4-3|.|TRBJ2-1
TGCGCCAGCAGCCAAAAAACTGGCCTCTCCTACAATGAGCAGTTCTTC
CASSQKTGLSYNEQFF
>once|TRBV12-3/TRBV12-4|TRBD2|TRBJ2-1
TGTGCCAGCAGTCCCCGATGGGGCGCGGGGGACAATGAGCAGTTCTTC
CASSPRWGAGDNEQFF
>.|TRBV5-1|.|TRBJ2-3
TGCGCCAGCAGCTCCGGGGTATCGCAGTATTTT
CASSSGVSQYF
>.|TRBV20-1|.|TRBJ1-1
TGCAGTGCCAAGACGTACGCGGAAGAAGCTTTCTTT
CSAKTYAEEAFF
>few|TRBV6-1|.|TRBJ1-6
TGTGCCAGCCGACAGACGTATAATTCACCCCTCCACTTT
CASRQTYNSPLHF
>few|TRBV5-6|.|TRBJ1-4
TGTGCCAGCAGCGGCCGGGACCGCCTTAATGAAAAACTGTTTTTT
CASSGRDRLNEKLFF
>few|TRBV12-5|.|TRBJ2-3
TGTGCTAGTGGTTCCCGGGGCCTAACGGGGAATACGCAGTATTTT
CASGSRGLTGNTQYF
>.|TRBV6-1|.|TRBJ2-2
TGTGCCAGCAGAACCGGGACTCGGAACACCGGGGAGCTGTTTTTT
CASRTGTRNTGELFF
>.|TRBV20-1|.|TRBJ2-3
TGCAGTGCTATGCGGGGTGATACGCAGTATTTT
CSAMRGDTQYF
>few|TRBV29-1|.|TRBJ2-1
TGCAGCGTTGAAGCGGGATACTCCTACAATGAGCAGTTCTTC
CSVEAGYSYNEQFF
>.|TRBV20-1|.|TRBJ2-6
TGCAGTGCTTATCAGGCCTCTGGGGCCAACGTCCTGACTTTC
CSAYQASGANVLTF
>.|TRBV11-2|TRBD2|TRBJ2-5
TGTGCCAGCAGCTCTAGGGCGGGAGCGAATGCAGAGACCCAGTACTTC
CASSSRAGANAETQYF
>few|TRBV11-2|.|TRBJ2-2
TGTGCCAGCAGCTTAAACGGGGGAAACACCGGGGAGCTGTTTTTT
CASSLNGGNTGELFF
>few|TRBV10-1|TRBD2|TRBJ2-1
TGCGCCAGCAACGTAGCGGGAAGAAGTGAGCAGTTCTTC
CASNVAGRSEQFF
>.|TRBV11-2|TRBD2|TRBJ2-1
TGTGCCAGCAGCTTACCCGGGGGGGACGATGAGCAGTTCTTC
CASSLPGGDDEQFF
>few|TRBV5-1|TRBD1|TRBJ2-1
TGCGCCACCGGCCCCGGGACAGGGGTCCACAATGAGCAGTTCTTC
CATGPGTGVHNEQFF
>few|TRBV6-6|.|TRBJ2-4
TGTGCCAGCAGTTCTGGAGCCAAAAACATTCAGTACTTC
CASSSGAKNIQYF
>.|TRBV6-1|TRBD1|TRBJ2-1
TGTGCCAGCAGCAGACAGGGGGTTTATGAGCAGTTCTTC
CASSRQGVYEQFF
>.|TRBV20-1|.|TRBJ2-7
TGCAGTGCTAGATTTTCAGGGTCGCCCTCCGAGCAGTACTTC
CSARFSGSPSEQYF
>.|TRBV18|TRBD1|TRBJ2-4
TGTGCCAGCTCAGCACCGGGACAGGGGAACATTCAGTACTTC
CASSAPGQGNIQYF
>.|TRBV7-2|.|TRBJ2-1
TGTGCCAGCAGCTTAGTTGGGGTCCAGCAGTTCTTC
CASSLVGVQQFF
>.|TRBV5-1|TRBD2|TRBJ2-3
TGCGCCAGCAGCTCACAGACTAGCGGGGGGGCCCGGACAGATACGCAGTATTTT
CASSSQTSGGARTDTQYF
>.|TRBV9|TRBD2|TRBJ2-5
TGTGCCAGCAGCCCAAAGGGGCGGGGGGAGACCCAGTACTTC
CASSPKGRGETQYF
>few|TRBV7-8|TRBD1|TRBJ2-7
TGTGCCAGCAACACAGGGGGGAAATCCTACGAGCAGTACTTC
CASNTGGKSYEQYF
>.|TRBV5-6|.|TRBJ1-2
TGTGCCAGCAGCTTGGGGGTTGGTGGCTACACCTTC
CASSLGVGGYTF
>.|TRBV30|.|TRBJ2-2
TGTGCCTGGACCGGCCTGGGGGTTACACGAGGGGAGCTGTTTTTT
CAWTGLGVTRGELFF
>.|TRBV4-3|.|TRBJ2-5
TGCGCCAGCAGCCAAGACATCGCAGAGACCCAGTACTTC
CASSQDIAETQYF
>.|TRBV4-1|.|TRBJ2-7
TGCGCCAGCAGCCAAGATTTTCGACAGACGCGCTCCTACGAGCAGTACTTC
CASSQDFRQTRSYEQYF
>.|TRBV15|TRBD1|TRBJ2-7
TGTGCCACCAAGGGACAGGGTTACGAGCAGTACTTC
CATKGQGYEQYF
>many|TRBV7-9|.|TRBJ1-5
TGTGCCAGCAGTTTATCGGGGGGCAATCAGCCCCAGCATTTT
CASSLSGGNQPQHF
>.|TRBV30|.|TRBJ2-3
TGTGCCTGGAGTCCCGGCACATCGGATACGCAGTATTTT
CAWSPGTSDTQYF
>.|TRBV15|TRBD2|TRBJ2-2
TGTGCCACCAGCAGATGGGCACTAGCGGGGGTGAACACCGGGGAGCTGTTTTTT
CATSRWALAGVNTGELFF
>few|TRBV6-5|.|TRBJ2-2
TGTGCCAGCAGTTACTCCTTCGGTAACACCGGGGAGCTGTTTTTT
CASSYSFGNTGELFF
>.|TRBV15|.|TRBJ1-2
TGTGCCACCAGCAAAACTTGGGGGAACTATGGCTACACCTTC
CATSKTWGNYGYTF
>.|TRBV2|TRBD2|TRBJ2-1
TGTGCCAGCAGTGAGGAGCGGGGGGTTCATGAGCAGTTCTTC
CASSEERGVHEQFF
>many|TRBV6-2/TRBV6-3|.|TRBJ2-1
TGTGCCAGCAGTTATGCCTCCAATGAGCAGTTCTTC
CASSYASNEQFF
>.|TRBV11-2|TRBD2|TRBJ2-5
TGTGCCAGCAGCTTAGTGGTCCCAGCGGGGGTAGAGACCCAGTACTTC
CASSLVVPAGVETQYF
>.|TRBV7-9|.|TRBJ2-1
TGTGCCAGCAGCTTAGGAGGGGGGGTCAATGAGCAGTTCTTC
CASSLGGGVNEQFF
>.|TRBV6-1|.|TRBJ2-1
TGTGCCAGCAGCCCCTATCGACAGGCCCAAACCTACAATGAGCAGTTCTTC
CASSPYRQAQTYNEQFF